A selection of T cell receptor beta chains follows, all from one sample in a study of beta chain features in type 1 diabetes. TCRdb's table, derived via immunoSEQ multiplex PCR, lists solely in-frame clones and lacks some. The table includes 55,000 to 80,000 clones, roughly 49% detected once. What was sequenced was central memory CD4+ T cells from blood. These TCRs come from a man in his thirties or forties with type 1 diabetes. Each CDR3 is given without its conserved first and last residue.

TRBV7-9,ASSPGGFSNQPQH
TRBV5-4,ASSPPRGTGGGSYEQY
TRBV29-1,SVGSLAGASGETQY
TRBV5-1,ASSLQPRDINYGYT
TRBV4-2,ASSQDGTSGTDTQY
TRBV5-8,ASSFTGSSYNEQF
TRBV19,ASSILWGGGNYGYT
TRBV5-1,ASSLGTSGRADEQF
TRBV27,ASSLGPDRGSGELF
TRBV12-5,ASGLGQLGNIQY
TRBV2,ASSDNQETQY
TRBV6-1,ASSEAPSYGYT
TRBV19,ASSIMGGDGEQF
TRBV11-2,ASTSGREQY
TRBV2,ASSRAGGGNTIY
TRBV6-1,AIPRDTTYNEQF
TRBV19,ASGTGRANEQF
TRBV5-4,ASSSPGGNTQY
TRBV5-1,ASSLAPRGMSETQY
TRBV5-5,ASSLGGAGAGETQY